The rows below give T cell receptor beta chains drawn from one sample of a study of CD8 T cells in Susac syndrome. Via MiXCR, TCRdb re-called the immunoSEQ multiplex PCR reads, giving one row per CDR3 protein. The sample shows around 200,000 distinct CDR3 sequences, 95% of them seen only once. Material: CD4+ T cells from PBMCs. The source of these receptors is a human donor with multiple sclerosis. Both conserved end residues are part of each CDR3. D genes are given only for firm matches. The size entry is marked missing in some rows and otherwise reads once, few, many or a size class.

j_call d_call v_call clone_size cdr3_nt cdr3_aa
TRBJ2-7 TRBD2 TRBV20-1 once TGCAGTGCTAGTCGTGGTAGCGGGGCCGCCTACGAGCAGTACTTC CSASRGSGAAYEQYF
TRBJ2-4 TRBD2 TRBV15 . TGTGCCACCAGCAGAGACGGGGGGGCCGGGGTCATTCAGTACTTC CATSRDGGAGVIQYF
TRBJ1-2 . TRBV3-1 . TGTGCCAGCAGCCACGACTGGGGGGCCGTCTATGGCTACACCTTC CASSHDWGAVYGYTF
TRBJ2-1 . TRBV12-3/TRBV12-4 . TGTGCCAGCAGTTTTATCGGTGAGCAGTTCTTC CASSFIGEQFF
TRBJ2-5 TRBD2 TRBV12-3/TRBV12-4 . TGTGCCAGCAGCCGACGCGGGGGGGAGACCCAGTACTTC CASSRRGGETQYF
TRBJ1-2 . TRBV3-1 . TGTGCCAGCTCAGTTGAGTCCCTCTATGGCTACACCTTC CASSVESLYGYTF
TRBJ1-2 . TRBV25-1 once TGTGCCAGCCCCCCGGCCCACTATGGCTACACCTTC CASPPAHYGYTF
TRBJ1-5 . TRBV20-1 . TGCAGTGCTAGGGAGGGGGTTGGCAATCAGCCCCAGCATTTT CSAREGVGNQPQHF
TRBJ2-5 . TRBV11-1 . TGTGCCAGCAGCGCCCGTCAGGGGCGGGGGACCCAGTACTTC CASSARQGRGTQYF
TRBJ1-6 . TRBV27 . TGTGCCAGCAGTTTTCGGGTTCTCTCCTATAATTCACCCCTCCACTTT CASSFRVLSYNSPLHF
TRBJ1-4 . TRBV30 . TGTGCCTGGAGGGGGGGGCCAGGGGAAAAACTGTTTTTT CAWRGGPGEKLFF
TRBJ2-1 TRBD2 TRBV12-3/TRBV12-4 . TGTGCCAGCCACTGGGGGGGGAGCTCCTACAATGAGCAGTTCTTC CASHWGGSSYNEQFF
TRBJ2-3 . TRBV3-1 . TGTGCCAGCAGCCAAGTAGGGTATGTGGGGGATACGCAGTATTTT CASSQVGYVGDTQYF
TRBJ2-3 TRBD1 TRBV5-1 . TGCGCCAGCAGCATGACAGGGGGCCTAGCAGATACGCAGTATTTT CASSMTGGLADTQYF
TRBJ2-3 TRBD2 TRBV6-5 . TGTGCCAGCAGCTTGACTAGCGGGGGGATTTTAACAGATACGCAGTATTTT CASSLTSGGILTDTQYF
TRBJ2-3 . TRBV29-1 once TGCAGCGCATCCCCGAGCAGATCCACAGATACGCAGTATTTT CSASPSRSTDTQYF
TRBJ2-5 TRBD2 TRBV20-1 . TGCAGTACACTAGCGGGGGGCCAAGAGACCCAGTACTTC CSTLAGGQETQYF
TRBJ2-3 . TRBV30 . TGTGCCTGGAGTGTACAAGGGCCAGATACGCAGTATTTT CAWSVQGPDTQYF
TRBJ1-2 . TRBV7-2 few TGTGCCAGCAGCTCACTAATTACTAACTATGGCTACACCTTC CASSSLITNYGYTF
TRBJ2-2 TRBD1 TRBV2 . TGTGCCAGCGGGGGACAGGGCGCGAACACCGGGGAGCTGTTTTTT CASGGQGANTGELFF
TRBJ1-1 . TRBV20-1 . TGCAGTGCCTTGGGAGTGGGCGGCACTGAAGCTTTCTTT CSALGVGGTEAFF
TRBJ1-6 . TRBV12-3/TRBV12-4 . TGTGCCAGCAGCCGCGGACAGTATAATTCACCCCTCCACTTT CASSRGQYNSPLHF
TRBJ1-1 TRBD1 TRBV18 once TGTGCCAGCTCACCTAGGGGGACAGGGGGAATGAACACTGAAGCCTTCTTT CASSPRGTGGMNTEAFF
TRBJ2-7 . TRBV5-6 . TGTGCCAGCAGCTTTGCCAGGGAGGCTAAGCAGTACTTC CASSFAREAKQYF
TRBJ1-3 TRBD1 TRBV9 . TGTGCCAGCAGCTTCGCGGGACAGGAAAACACCATATATTTT CASSFAGQENTIYF
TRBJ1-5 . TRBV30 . TGTGCCTGGAGTGCGGGGCCCATCAATCAGCCCCAGCATTTT CAWSAGPINQPQHF
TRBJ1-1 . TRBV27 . TGTGCCAGCAGTTTTCTAGGGCCCAGCGCTGAAGCTTTCTTT CASSFLGPSAEAFF
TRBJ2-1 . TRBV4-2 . TGTGCCAGCAGCTTTAATGGGCTAGCCGTCAATGAGCAGTTCTTC CASSFNGLAVNEQFF
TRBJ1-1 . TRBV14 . TGTGCCAGCAGCCATACGTTGAGGGGTGGGACTGAAGCTTTCTTT CASSHTLRGGTEAFF
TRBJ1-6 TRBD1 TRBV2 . TGTGCCAGCAGTGAACCACAGGGGTGGTCCTATAATTCACCCCTCCACTTT CASSEPQGWSYNSPLHF
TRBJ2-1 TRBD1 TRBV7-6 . TGTGCCAGCAGCGCCTCCCCAGGGGGCACGCTCTGGTTCTTC CASSASPGGTLWFF
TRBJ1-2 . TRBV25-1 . TGTGCCAGCAGCTACCTACAGGGCGGTCGGGACTATGGCTACACCTTC CASSYLQGGRDYGYTF
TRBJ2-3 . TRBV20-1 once TGCAGTGCTTGGGACCCCCTAAAGGCAGATACGCAGTATTTT CSAWDPLKADTQYF
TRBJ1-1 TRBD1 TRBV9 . TGTGCCAGCAGCGTAGGACAGGGAGACACTGAAGCTTTCTTT CASSVGQGDTEAFF
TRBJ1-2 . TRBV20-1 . TGCAGTGCCCAAAACCGAGCTAACTATGGCTACACCTTC CSAQNRANYGYTF
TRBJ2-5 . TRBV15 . TGTGCCACCAGCGCGGGACTTGGGTTGGAGACCCAGTACTTC CATSAGLGLETQYF
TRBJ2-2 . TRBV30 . TGTGCCTGGAGTGTCGCAGGGGCCGGGACCGGGGAGCTGTTTTTT CAWSVAGAGTGELFF
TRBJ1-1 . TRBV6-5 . TGTGCCAGCAGAGCTACTTTTGGGAGCACTGAAGCTTTCTTT CASRATFGSTEAFF
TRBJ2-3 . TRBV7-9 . TGTGCCAGCAGCTTGACAGCTAGCACAGATACGCAGTATTTT CASSLTASTDTQYF
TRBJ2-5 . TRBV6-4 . TGTGCCAGCAGTGTGGGACCCCAAGAGACCCAGTACTTC CASSVGPQETQYF